This T cell receptor (beta chain) was recovered during a study of CD8+ T cells in alopecia areata. As the sequencing template, cDNA was produced by extracting RNA and reverse transcribing it. Assay used: immunoSEQ multiplex PCR; TCRdb lists only in-frame clones, some missing. The repertoire includes 200,000 or so clones, roughly 50% of them detected once, and 4.5% to 6% sits in the top ten. Study-level points and caveats: Scalp specimens additionally yield sequences from normal skin's resident alphabeta T cells.

On this clone itself: Its cognate antigen is unknown.

Germline V CDR1 and CDR2: SGHTA, FQGNSA. J gave up 2 bases and V 3 bases, and 4 bases lay outside the gene matches. There are 14 residues in the CDR3. The sequence came from a human donor in good health. The chain joins TRBV7-2 to TRBJ2-7, with 7 positions matching TRBD2. Sequenced material: CD8+ T cells sorted from blood. CDR3 sequence (DNA): TGTGCCAGCAGCTTGACCGGGGGGACCTACGAGCAGTACTTC. Its protein product is CASSLTGGTYEQYF.